One and the same sample provided the 12 T cell receptor beta chains below, sequenced in a study of regulatory T cells in long-lasting Graves disease. To make TCR beta libraries, researchers used iRepertoire HTBI primers and Arm-PCR of CDR3 regions. TCRdb fed the multiplex PCR reads into MiXCR, producing one record per CDR3 protein. The data show 400,000 to 550,000 distinct CDR3 sequences, about 15% seen once. Documented time point: newly diagnosed GD, antithyroid drugs for less than 3 months. PBMC-derived RNA was used for the TCR library. This same sample was also part of a study on T cells in Graves' hyperthyroidism and ophthalmopathy.

Source: peripheral blood mononuclear cells (PBMCs), taken at new diagnosis, from a patient treated with antithyroid drugs. These receptors all come from a woman in her thirties with Graves disease.

The chain recombines TRBV9 with TRBJ2-2, with 10 bases that match TRBD1. Germline trimming cut 3 bases from V and 4 bases from J; bases unmatched to any gene: 6. The CDR3 has 16 amino acids. CDR1 is SGDLS and CDR2 is YYNGEE in the germline V gene. The CDR3 here is CASSGGDRGGTGELFF. The CDR3 coding sequence is TGTGCCAGCAGCGGCGGGGACAGGGGCGGCACCGGGGAGCTGTTTTTT.

This clonotype was picked up many times. V and J are TRBV20-1 and TRBJ1-1, with D possibly matching TRBD1 (5 bases). Germline V gene sequence: CDR1 DFQATT, CDR2 SNEGSKA (reference sequence). This CDR3 spans 13 amino acids. Trimming left V 4 bases short and J 4 bases short, with 13 bases between. The DNA for the CDR3 is TGCAGTGCTACCCGCAGGGCGCGCACTGAAGCTTTCTTT. Its translation: CSATRRARTEAFF.

This clonotype occurred many times. This sequence joins TRBV20-1 and TRBJ2-3; D is uncertain. The V and J ends lost 5 bases and 1 base respectively, with 13 bases between them. Germline CDR1 reads DFQATT; CDR2 reads SNEGSKA (reference sequence). This CDR3 is 14 amino acids long. CDR3 loop: CSAAMASGTDTQYF. In DNA form, the CDR3 reads TGCAGTGCTGCGATGGCCTCTGGCACAGATACGCAGTATTTT.

This clonotype was seen a single time. A much larger clone differs by one base, so this may be a read error. The V call is TRBV30, the J call TRBJ2-5; tentatively, D is TRBD2 (6 bases). Germline V gives CDR1 GTSNPN, CDR2 SVGIG (reference sequence). The CDR3 has 13 residues. V gave up 1 base and J gave up 11 bases, with 17 bases separating them. Written as DNA, the CDR3 is TGTGCCTGGAGTGGCGGGGCGCGCAATGAGCAGTACTTC. Translation gives CAWSGGARNEQYF.

The chain links TRBV3-1 to TRBJ2-1; 7 bases are shared with TRBD2. The CDR3 runs 16 residues. The germline gives CDR1 LGHDT, CDR2 YNNKEL (reference sequence). V shed 5 bases and J 0 bases; nucleotides not matched to a gene: 7. The CDR3 loop reads CASSTRTGGSYNEQFF. CDR3 bases: TGTGCCAGCAGCACTAGGACGGGGGGCTCCTACAATGAGCAGTTCTTC.

This clonotype has more than one count but fewer than ten. A much larger clonotype is one base distant, so this may be a read error. It is likely a read error, because the conserved phenylalanine at the end of the CDR3 is missing. This rearrangement joins TRBV28 to TRBJ2-1; the D gene is possibly TRBD2 (6 bases). Judging by the DNA end, TRBJ2-5 fits better; the J call may be wrong. This CDR3 has 12 residues. Germline-derived CDR1 and CDR2 are MDHEN and SYDVKM. Here the CDR3 DNA reads TGTGCCAGCAGTTTATCGGCGGGGTCCCAGTACTCC. Translating gives CASSLSAGSQYS.

This clonotype was recorded at least ten times. The chain carries TRBV20-1 and TRBJ1-1, with D uncertain. Germline CDR1 is DFQATT and CDR2 is SNEGSKA (reference sequence). V dropped 3 bases and J dropped 4 bases, with 12 bases sitting between them. There are 13 residues in the CDR3. The CDR3 here is CSARETRATEAFF. CDR3 coding DNA: TGCAGTGCTAGGGAGACAAGGGCCACTGAAGCTTTCTTT.

In its sample, this clonotype was seen many times. The chain uses TRBV11-1 and TRBJ2-3; D gene uncertain. Germline-derived CDR1 and CDR2 are SGHAT and FQDESV (reference sequence). Trimming removed 2 bases at V and 2 bases at J, with 5 bases between. CDR3 length: 13 residues. DNA for the CDR3: TGTGCCAGCAGCTTAATCTACACAGATACGCAGTATTTT. It yields the protein CASSLIYTDTQYF.

This rearrangement joins TRBV20-1 to TRBJ1-1; 8 positions agree with TRBD1. The CDR3 is made up of 13 amino acids. Germline CDR1 reads DFQATT; CDR2 reads SNEGSKA (reference sequence). The J segment lost 5 bases and the V segment lost 5 bases, leaving 7 bases of the junction unmatched. This CDR3 reads CSAYRGLETEAFF. The DNA of the CDR3 is TGCAGTGCTTACAGGGGGTTGGAAACTGAAGCTTTCTTT.

This clonotype appeared a few times. The chain combines TRBV3-1 with TRBJ2-4; D perhaps matches TRBD2 (6 bases). Germline V CDR1 and CDR2: LGHDT, YNNKEL (reference sequence). There are 17 residues in the CDR3. The V end was cut by 2 bases, the J end by 6 bases, with 20 bases between. The CDR3 here is CASSQRPGLPAINIQYF. In nucleotides, the CDR3 is TGTGCCAGCAGCCAACGACCGGGACTCCCCGCAATAAACATTCAGTACTTC.

This clonotype occurred many times. The V call is TRBV12-3 or TRBV12-4, the J call TRBJ2-7; TRBD2 matches at 8 bases. J gave up 2 bases and V 1 base, and 7 bases lay outside the gene matches. CDR3 length equals 16 residues. The CDR3 coding sequence is TGTGCCAGCAGTTTAGTCGGGAGGGAGAGGACCTACGAGCAGTACTTC. Protein: CASSLVGRERTYEQYF.

This clonotype has more than one count but fewer than ten. The chain employs TRBV7-8 and TRBJ2-3; possibly TRBD1 or TRBD2 for D (5 bases each). The CDR3 spans 12 residues. CDR1 and CDR2 (germline): SGHVS, FQNEAQ. Trimming took off 5 bases at V and 12 bases at J, with 15 bases between the two ends. The CDR3 region has the DNA TGTGCCAGCAGCCCCGGGACGACATTTCAGTATTTT. Residues: CASSPGTTFQYF. The entire variable domain, with the rest obtained from reference TRBV7-8 and TRBJ2-3, is as follows: GAGVSQSPRYKVAKRGQDVALRCDPISGHVSLFWYQQALGQGPEFLTYFQNEAQLDKSGLPSDRFFAERPEGSVSTLKIQRTQQEDSAVYLCASSPGTTFQYFGPGTRLTVL.